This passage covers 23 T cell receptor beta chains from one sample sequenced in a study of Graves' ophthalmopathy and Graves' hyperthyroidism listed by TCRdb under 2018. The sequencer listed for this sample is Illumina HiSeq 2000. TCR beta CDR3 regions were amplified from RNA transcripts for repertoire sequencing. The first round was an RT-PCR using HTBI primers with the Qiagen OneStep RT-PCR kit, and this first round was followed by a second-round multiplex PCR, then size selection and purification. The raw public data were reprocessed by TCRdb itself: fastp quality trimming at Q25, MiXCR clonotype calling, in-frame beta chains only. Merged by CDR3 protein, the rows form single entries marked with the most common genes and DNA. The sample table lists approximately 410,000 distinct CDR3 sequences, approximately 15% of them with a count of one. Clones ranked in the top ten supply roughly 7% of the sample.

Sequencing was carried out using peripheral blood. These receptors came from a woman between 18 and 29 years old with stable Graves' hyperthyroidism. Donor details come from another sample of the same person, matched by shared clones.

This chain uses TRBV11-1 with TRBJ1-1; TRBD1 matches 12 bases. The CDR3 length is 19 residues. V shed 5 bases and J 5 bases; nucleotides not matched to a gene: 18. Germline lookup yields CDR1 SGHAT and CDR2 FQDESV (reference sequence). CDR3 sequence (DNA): TGTGCCAGCAGCCCCGGGACAGGGGGCGCGGGGGGACTAGTGACTGAAGCTTTCTTT. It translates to CASSPGTGGAGGLVTEAFF.

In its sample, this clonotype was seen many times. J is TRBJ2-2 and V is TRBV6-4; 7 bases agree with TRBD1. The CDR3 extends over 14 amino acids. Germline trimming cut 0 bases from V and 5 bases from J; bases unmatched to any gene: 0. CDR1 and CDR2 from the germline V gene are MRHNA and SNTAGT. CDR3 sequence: CASSDSTGTGELFF. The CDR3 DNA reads TGTGCCAGCAGTGACTCGACAGGGACCGGGGAGCTGTTTTTT.

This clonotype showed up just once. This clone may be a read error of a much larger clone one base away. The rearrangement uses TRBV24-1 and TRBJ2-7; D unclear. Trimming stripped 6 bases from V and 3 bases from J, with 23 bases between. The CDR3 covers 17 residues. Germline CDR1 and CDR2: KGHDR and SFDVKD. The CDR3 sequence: CATSLTLVGQSFYEQYF. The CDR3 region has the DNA TGTGCCACCAGTCTGACTCTAGTGGGTCAGAGCTTCTACGAGCAGTACTTC.

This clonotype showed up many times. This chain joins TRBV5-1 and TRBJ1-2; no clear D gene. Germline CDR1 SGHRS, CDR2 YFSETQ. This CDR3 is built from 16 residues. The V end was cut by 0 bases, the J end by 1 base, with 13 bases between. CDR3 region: CASSLDWQNLNYGYTF. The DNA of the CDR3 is TGCGCCAGCAGCTTGGACTGGCAGAACCTTAACTATGGCTACACCTTC.

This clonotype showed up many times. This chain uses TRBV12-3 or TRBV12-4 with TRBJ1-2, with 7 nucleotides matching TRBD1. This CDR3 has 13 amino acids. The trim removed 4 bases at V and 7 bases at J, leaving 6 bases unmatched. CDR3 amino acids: CASSSDRFVGYTF. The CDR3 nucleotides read TGTGCCAGCAGTTCGGACAGGTTCGTTGGCTACACCTTC.

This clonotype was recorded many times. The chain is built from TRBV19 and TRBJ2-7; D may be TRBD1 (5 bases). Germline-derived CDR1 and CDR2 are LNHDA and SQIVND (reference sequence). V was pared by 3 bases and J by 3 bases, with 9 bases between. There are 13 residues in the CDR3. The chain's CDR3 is CASSIVGVYEQYF. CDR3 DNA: TGTGCCAGTAGTATTGTAGGGGTCTACGAGCAGTACTTC.

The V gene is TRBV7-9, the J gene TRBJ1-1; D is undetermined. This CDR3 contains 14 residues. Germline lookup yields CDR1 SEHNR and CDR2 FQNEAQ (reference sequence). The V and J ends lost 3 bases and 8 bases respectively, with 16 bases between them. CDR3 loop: CASSLRTNPREAFF. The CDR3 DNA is TGTGCCAGCAGCTTGCGCACGAACCCCCGGGAAGCTTTCTTT. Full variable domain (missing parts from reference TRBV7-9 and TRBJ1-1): DTGVSQNPRHKITKRGQNVTFRCDPISEHNRLYWYRQTLGQGPEFLTYFQNEAQLEKSRLLSDRFSAERPKGSFSTLEIQRTEQGDSAMYLCASSLRTNPREAFFGQGTRLTVV.

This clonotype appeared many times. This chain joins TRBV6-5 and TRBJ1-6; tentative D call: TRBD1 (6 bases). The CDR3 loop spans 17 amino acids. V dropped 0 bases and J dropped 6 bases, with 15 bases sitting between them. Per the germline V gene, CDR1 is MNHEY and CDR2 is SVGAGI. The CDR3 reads CASSYSDRSLRNSPLHF. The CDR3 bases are TGTGCCAGCAGTTACTCCGACAGGTCCTTACGTAATTCACCCCTCCACTTT.

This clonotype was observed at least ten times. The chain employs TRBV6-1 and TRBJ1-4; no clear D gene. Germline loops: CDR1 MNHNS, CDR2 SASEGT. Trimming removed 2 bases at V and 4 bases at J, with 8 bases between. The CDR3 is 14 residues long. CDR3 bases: TGTGCCAGCAGTGAACGTACCCTTAATGAAAAACTGTTTTTT. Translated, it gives CASSERTLNEKLFF.

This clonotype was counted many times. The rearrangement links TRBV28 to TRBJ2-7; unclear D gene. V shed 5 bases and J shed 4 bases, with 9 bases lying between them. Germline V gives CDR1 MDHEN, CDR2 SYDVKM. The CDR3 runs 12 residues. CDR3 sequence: CASSIIEYEQYF. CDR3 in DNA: TGTGCCAGCAGTATTATAGAATACGAGCAGTACTTC.

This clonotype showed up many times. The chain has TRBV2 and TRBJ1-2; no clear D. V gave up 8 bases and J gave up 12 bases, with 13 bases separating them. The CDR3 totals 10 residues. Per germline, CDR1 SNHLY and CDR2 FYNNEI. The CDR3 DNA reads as TGTGCCAGCTCGGGCCGGGCCGACACCTTC. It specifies CASSGRADTF.

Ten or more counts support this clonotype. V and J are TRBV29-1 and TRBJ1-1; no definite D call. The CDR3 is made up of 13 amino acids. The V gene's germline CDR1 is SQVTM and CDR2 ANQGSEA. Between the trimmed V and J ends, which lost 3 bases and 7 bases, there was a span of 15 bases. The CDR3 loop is CSVDKGTNFEAFF. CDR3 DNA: TGCAGCGTTGATAAGGGAACAAACTTTGAAGCTTTCTTT.

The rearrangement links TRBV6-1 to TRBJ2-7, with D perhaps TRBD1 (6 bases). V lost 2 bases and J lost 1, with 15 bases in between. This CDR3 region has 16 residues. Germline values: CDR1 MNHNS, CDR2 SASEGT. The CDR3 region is CASSERGHVPSYEQYF. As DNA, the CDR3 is TGTGCCAGCAGTGAAAGGGGACACGTACCATCCTACGAGCAGTACTTC.

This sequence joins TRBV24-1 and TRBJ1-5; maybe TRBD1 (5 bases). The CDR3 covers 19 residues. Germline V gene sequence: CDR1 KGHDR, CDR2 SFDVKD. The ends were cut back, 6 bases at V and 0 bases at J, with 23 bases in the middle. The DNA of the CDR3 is TGTGCCACCAGTCGGAGCCCTGGGGCAGGCGGGGGTAGCAATCAGCCCCAGCATTTT. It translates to CATSRSPGAGGGSNQPQHF.

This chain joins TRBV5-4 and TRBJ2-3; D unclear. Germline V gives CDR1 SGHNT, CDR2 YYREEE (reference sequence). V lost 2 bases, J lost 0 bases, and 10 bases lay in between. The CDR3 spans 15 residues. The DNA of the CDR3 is TGTGCCAGCAGCTTTATCACAGCGAGCACAGATACGCAGTATTTT. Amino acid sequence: CASSFITASTDTQYF.

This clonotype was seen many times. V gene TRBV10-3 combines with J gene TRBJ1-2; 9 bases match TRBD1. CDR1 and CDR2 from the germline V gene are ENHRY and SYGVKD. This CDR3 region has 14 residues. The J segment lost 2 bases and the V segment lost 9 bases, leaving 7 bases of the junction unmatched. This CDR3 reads CAISAGTGNYGYTF. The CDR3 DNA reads TGTGCCATATCTGCCGGGACAGGGAACTATGGCTACACCTTC.

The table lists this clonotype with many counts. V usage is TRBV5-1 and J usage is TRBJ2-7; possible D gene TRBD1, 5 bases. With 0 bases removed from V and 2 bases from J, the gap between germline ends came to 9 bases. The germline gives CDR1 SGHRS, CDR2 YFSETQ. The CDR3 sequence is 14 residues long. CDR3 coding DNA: TGCGCCAGCAGCTTGGGGTCAGGGACCTACGAGCAGTACTTC. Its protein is CASSLGSGTYEQYF.

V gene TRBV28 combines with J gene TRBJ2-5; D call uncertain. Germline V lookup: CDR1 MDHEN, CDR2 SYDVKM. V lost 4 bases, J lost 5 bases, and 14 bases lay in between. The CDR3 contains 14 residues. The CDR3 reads CASSSADRSETQYF. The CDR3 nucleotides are TGTGCCAGCAGTTCTGCCGATAGGTCGGAGACCCAGTACTTC.

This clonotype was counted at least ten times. CDR3 in DNA: TGTGCCAGCAGCCCCGGGGGCGCCAGGGGGTATGGCTACACCTTC. The encoded protein is CASSPGGARGYGYTF. The chain is built from TRBV12-3 or TRBV12-4 and TRBJ1-2; 7 bases are shared with TRBD1. V trimming: 6 bases; J trimming: 5 bases; junction bases outside the gene matches: 12. The CDR3 spans 15 residues.

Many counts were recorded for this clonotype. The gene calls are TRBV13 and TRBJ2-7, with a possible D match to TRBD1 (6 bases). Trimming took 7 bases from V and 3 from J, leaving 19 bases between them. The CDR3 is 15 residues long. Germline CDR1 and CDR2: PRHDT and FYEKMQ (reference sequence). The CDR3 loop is CASTRNVDSFYEQYF. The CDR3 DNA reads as TGTGCCAGCACTCGCAACGTGGACAGTTTCTACGAGCAGTACTTC. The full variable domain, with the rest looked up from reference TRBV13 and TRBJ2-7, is AAGVIQSPRHLIKEKRETATLKCYPIPRHDTVYWYQQGPGQDPQFLISFYEKMQSDKGSIPDRFSAQQFSDYHSELNMSSLELGDSALYFCASTRNVDSFYEQYFGPGTRLTVT.

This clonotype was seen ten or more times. CDR3 sequence (DNA): TGTGCCAGCAGTTACCCCGGGGGGACCCAGTACTTC. It specifies CASSYPGGTQYF. V is TRBV6-5 and J is TRBJ2-5, with D possibly matching TRBD2 (6 bases). The length of the CDR3 is 12 residues. Germline V lookup: CDR1 MNHEY, CDR2 SVGAGI. V lost 2 bases and J lost 7, with 8 bases in between.

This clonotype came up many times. CDR3 residues: CASSPGTRLSYEQYF. The CDR3 region has the DNA TGTGCCAGCAGCCCCGGGACTAGGCTAAGCTACGAGCAGTACTTC. The chain links TRBV7-3 to TRBJ2-7; TRBD2 matches at 8 bases. The CDR3 has 15 amino acids. CDR1 and CDR2 from the germline V gene are SGHTA and FQGTGA. V dropped 5 bases and J dropped 3; count of bases not matched to a gene: 9.

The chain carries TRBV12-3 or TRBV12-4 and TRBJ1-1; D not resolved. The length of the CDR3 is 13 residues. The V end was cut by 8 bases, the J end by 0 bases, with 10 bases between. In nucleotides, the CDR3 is TGTGCCAGCCGGCGGGAGTTGAACACTGAAGCTTTCTTT. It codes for CASRRELNTEAFF.